The present TCR beta chain was sequenced within a study of human T cells and chemical hapten exposure. Time point: pre-sensitization, week 0. The sample's treatment: therapeutic diphenylcyclopropenone sensitization with weekly scalp DPC. TCRdb analysed the RACE reads with MiXCR anew, one entry per CDR3 protein. The sample has around 110,000 distinct CDR3 sequences, 12% seen once. The germline gives CDR1 SNHLY, CDR2 FYNNEI. The ends were cut back, 6 bases at V and 1 base at J, with 14 bases in the middle. The CDR3 is made up of 15 amino acids. The receptor was isolated from a woman between 45 and 65 years old with alopecia areata. Some clones in this sample may be carry-over from other donors' samples. The genes are TRBV2 and TRBJ2-3; D not resolved. The input for sequencing was whole blood, taken in connection with sensitization to the hapten diphenylcyclopropenone (DPC). This CDR3 reads CASRGAGIRTDTQYF. CDR3 in DNA: TGTGCCAGCAGGGGCGCCGGAATACGCACAGATACGCAGTATTTT.